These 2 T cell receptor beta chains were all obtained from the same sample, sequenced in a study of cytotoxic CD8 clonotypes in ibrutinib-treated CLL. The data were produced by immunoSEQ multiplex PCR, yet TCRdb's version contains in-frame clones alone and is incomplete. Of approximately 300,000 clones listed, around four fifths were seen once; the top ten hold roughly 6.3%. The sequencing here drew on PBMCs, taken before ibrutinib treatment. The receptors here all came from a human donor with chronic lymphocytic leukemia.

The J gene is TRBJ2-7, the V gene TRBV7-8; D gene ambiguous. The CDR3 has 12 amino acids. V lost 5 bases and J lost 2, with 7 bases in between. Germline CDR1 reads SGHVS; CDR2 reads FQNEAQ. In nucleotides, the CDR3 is TGTGCCAGCAGCCCGGGCCCCTACGAGCAGTACTTC. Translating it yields CASSPGPYEQYF.

The CDR3 DNA reads TGTGCCAGTTCAGGGGGAGTCTTGGACTATGGCTACACCTTC. It encodes CASSGGVLDYGYTF. The chain joins TRBV18 to TRBJ1-2; TRBD1 agrees at 7 bases. This CDR3 comprises 14 residues. J was trimmed by 3 bases and V by 9 bases; bases with no gene match: 10. Germline lookup yields CDR1 KGHSH and CDR2 LQKENI.